The 7 T cell receptor beta chains given below trace back to one sample, sequenced in a study of CD8 T cells in Susac syndrome (dated by TCRdb to between 2018 and 2021). Receptors were amplified or captured by the immunoSEQ multiplex PCR assay. RNA was extracted using the RNeasy kit, and about 0.45 to 1 ug of the RNA was reverse transcribed with random hexamers. In TCRdb, the public reads were trimmed at Q25 with fastp and aligned with MiXCR, with productive beta chains retained. Rows merge per CDR3 protein into single entries with the most common DNA and genes. This sample holds around 110,000 distinct CDR3 sequences; approximately 96% were observed only once. The ten largest clonotypes hold over 0.12% of the sample. Sequencing used CD4+ T cells from PBMCs. These TCRs come from a human donor with Susac syndrome.

The genes are TRBV5-1 and TRBJ2-5; D call uncertain. This CDR3 has 16 amino acids. In germline, CDR1 is SGHRS, CDR2 YFSETQ. Between the trimmed V and J ends, which lost 5 bases and 5 bases, there was a span of 22 bases. CDR3: CASRGLWQPFVETQYF. In nucleotides, the CDR3 is TGCGCCAGCAGGGGCTTGTGGCAGCCCTTTGTTGAGACCCAGTACTTC.

The chain has TRBV30 and TRBJ1-2; D not certain. Germline V gives CDR1 GTSNPN, CDR2 SVGIG (reference sequence). V was pared by 3 bases and J by 5 bases, with 4 bases between. The CDR3 extends over 10 amino acids. The CDR3 sequence: CAWRKYGYTF. DNA of the CDR3: TGTGCCTGGAGAAAATATGGCTACACCTTC.

The rearrangement joins TRBV20-1 to TRBJ2-3, with 8 bases aligning to TRBD2. The V segment lost 0 bases and the J segment 6 bases; nucleotides outside the gene matches: 8. The germline V gene has CDR1 DFQATT and CDR2 SNEGSKA (reference sequence). This CDR3 contains 15 residues. The CDR3 region is CSARDRSGRPDTQYF. CDR3 bases: TGCAGTGCTAGAGATCGGAGCGGGAGACCTGATACGCAGTATTTT.

V usage is TRBV27 and J usage is TRBJ1-1; TRBD1 might be the D (6 bases). In germline, CDR1 is MNHEY, CDR2 SMNVEV (reference sequence). V lost 6 bases, J lost 5 bases, and 13 bases lay in between. This CDR3 comprises 13 residues. The CDR3 region is CASSLLRGTEAFF. For the CDR3, the DNA is TGTGCCAGCAGCCTGCTGAGGGGGACTGAAGCTTTCTTT.

The chain employs TRBV3-1 and TRBJ1-4; 7 bases map to TRBD1. CDR1 is LGHDT, CDR2 YNNKEL, per germline (reference sequence). V was pared by 4 bases and J by 1 base, with 12 bases of the junction left unmatched. This CDR3 spans 18 amino acids. The CDR3 spells CASSLRDSPSITNEKLFF. CDR3 sequence (DNA): TGTGCCAGCAGCCTCCGGGACAGCCCCTCCATAACTAATGAAAAACTGTTTTTT.

V usage is TRBV7-3 and J usage is TRBJ2-3; D ambiguous. Trimming stripped 3 bases from V and 2 bases from J, with 3 bases between. The germline V gene has CDR1 SGHTA and CDR2 FQGTGA. The CDR3 is 12 residues long. The CDR3 reads CASSLDTDTQYF. For the CDR3, the DNA is TGTGCCAGCAGCTTGGACACAGATACGCAGTATTTT.

This chain uses TRBV3-1 with TRBJ1-1; D is undetermined. The CDR3 runs to 14 residues. CDR1 and CDR2 from the germline V gene are LGHDT and YNNKEL (reference sequence). V lost 2 bases to trimming and J lost 2 bases, with 9 bases between them. In DNA form, the CDR3 reads TGTGCCAGCAGCCAACTGACTGATAACACTGAAGCTTTCTTT. This codes for CASSQLTDNTEAFF. The variable domain in full, completed from reference TRBV3-1 and TRBJ1-1, reads DTAVSQTPKYLVTQMGNDKSIKCEQNLGHDTMYWYKQDSKKFLKIMFSYNNKELIINETVPNRFSPKSPDKAHLNLHINSLELGDSAVYFCASSQLTDNTEAFFGQGTRLTVV.